The 22 T cell receptor beta chains reported below all come from one sample, sequenced in a study of response to subunit inactivated influenza vaccine. TCRdb called the RT-PCR reads again in MiXCR, with one record for every CDR3 protein. The sample yields about 570,000 distinct CDR3 sequences, roughly 10% seen once. These data were also filed under a second study, of T cells expressing NK-cell markers. As that study records: Production of TCR beta cDNA relied on 5'RACE template switching with UMIs.

The sequencing here drew on PBMCs from blood, taken on the day of vaccination. The receptors here all came from a man aged 50 to 60 who received an inactivated influenza vaccine.

This clonotype was seen a few times. The CDR3 nucleotides read TGCAGTGCTAGGGGGACTAGCGGGGTAACGCAGTATTTT. Protein product: CSARGTSGVTQYF. This sequence joins TRBV20-1 and TRBJ2-3, with 13 bases matching TRBD2. Trimming took 3 bases from V and 9 from J; bases not matched to a gene: 3. In germline, CDR1 is DFQATT, CDR2 SNEGSKA (reference sequence). CDR3 length: 13 residues.

This clonotype was counted at least ten times. The chain has TRBV9 and TRBJ2-1, with 12 bases fitting TRBD2. The CDR3 loop spans 15 amino acids. V lost 4 bases, J lost 6 bases, and 5 bases stayed unmatched. Per germline, CDR1 SGDLS and CDR2 YYNGEE. The CDR3, as DNA: TGTGCCAGCAGCCTCGGACTAGCGGGAACCAATGAGCAGTTCTTC. This codes for CASSLGLAGTNEQFF.

DNA for the CDR3: TGCAGCGCTACGGGGGGATCGACCAGCCTAAACACTGAAGCTTTCTTT. Translated, it gives CSATGGSTSLNTEAFF. This chain uses TRBV29-1 with TRBJ1-1; the D gene is possibly TRBD1 (5 bases). The CDR3 length is 16 residues. The ends were cut back, 7 bases at V and 2 bases at J, with 23 bases in the middle. Germline values: CDR1 SQVTM, CDR2 ANQGSEA. Looking up the rest from reference TRBV29-1 and TRBJ1-1 gives the full variable domain: SAVISQKPSRDICQRGTSLTIQCQVDSQVTMMFWYRQQPGQSLTLIATANQGSEATYESGFVIDKFPISRPNLTFSTLTVSNMSPEDSSIYLCSATGGSTSLNTEAFFGQGTRLTVV.

This clonotype was observed a handful of times. This sequence joins TRBV19 and TRBJ2-5; D is uncertain. From germline, CDR1 is LNHDA and CDR2 SQIVND (reference sequence). The CDR3 covers 13 residues. V was shortened by 4 bases and J by 5 bases, with 11 bases between the two germline ends. CDR3 region: CASSTSAWETQYF. CDR3 nucleotides: TGTGCCAGTAGTACTTCAGCTTGGGAGACCCAGTACTTC. Drawing the rest from reference TRBV19 and TRBJ2-5, the complete variable domain is DGGITQSPKYLFRKEGQNVTLSCEQNLNHDAMYWYRQDPGQGLRLIYYSQIVNDFQKGDIAEGYSVSREKKESFPLTVTSAQKNPTAFYLCASSTSAWETQYFGPGTRLLVL.

This clonotype has more than one count but fewer than ten. The chain carries TRBV29-1 and TRBJ2-3; TRBD1 might be the D (6 bases). The germline gives CDR1 SQVTM, CDR2 ANQGSEA. Trimming removed 2 bases at V and 0 bases at J, with 21 bases between. This CDR3 has 18 residues. The CDR3 loop reads CSVEKLTGLITSTDTQYF. In DNA, the CDR3 is TGCAGCGTTGAAAAGCTGACAGGTCTCATTACTAGCACAGATACGCAGTATTTT.

The chain is built from TRBV19 and TRBJ2-1; 9 bases match TRBD2. The germline CDR1 and CDR2 sequences are LNHDA and SQIVND (reference sequence). V was pared by 3 bases and J by 7 bases, with 7 bases of the junction left unmatched. This CDR3 is built from 15 residues. CDR3 in amino acids: CASSILAGGMNEQFF. The CDR3 bases are TGTGCCAGTAGTATTTTGGCGGGAGGGATGAATGAGCAGTTCTTC. The whole variable domain, filled in from reference TRBV19 and TRBJ2-1, reads DGGITQSPKYLFRKEGQNVTLSCEQNLNHDAMYWYRQDPGQGLRLIYYSQIVNDFQKGDIAEGYSVSREKKESFPLTVTSAQKNPTAFYLCASSILAGGMNEQFFGPGTRLTVL.

This clonotype turned up a few times. The gene calls are TRBV6-5 and TRBJ2-1; the D is unclear. Trimming took off 2 bases at V and 2 bases at J, with 10 bases between the two ends. Germline values: CDR1 MNHEY, CDR2 SVGAGI. This CDR3 comprises 15 residues. For the CDR3, the DNA is TGTGCCAGCAGTTACCAGAGTCGTGCCTACAATGAGCAGTTCTTC. It encodes CASSYQSRAYNEQFF.

J is TRBJ2-1 and V is TRBV20-1; 10 bases are shared with TRBD2. Germline values: CDR1 DFQATT, CDR2 SNEGSKA (reference sequence). There are 16 residues in the CDR3. After removal of 3 bases from V and 3 bases from J, the junction contained 8 bases not matched to a gene. CDR3 residues: CSASRAGGRLYNEQFF. The CDR3 DNA follows: TGCAGTGCTAGTAGAGCGGGGGGGCGCCTCTACAATGAGCAGTTCTTC.

The chain carries TRBV27 and TRBJ2-4; 7 nucleotides match TRBD1. In germline, CDR1 is MNHEY, CDR2 SMNVEV (reference sequence). J was trimmed by 0 bases and V by 5 bases; bases with no gene match: 19. The CDR3 extends over 20 amino acids. DNA for the CDR3: TGTGCCAGCAGTCCCAGCCGGGACAGTGAATTTGAACTAGCCAAAAACATTCAGTACTTC. It specifies CASSPSRDSEFELAKNIQYF.

The chain has TRBV28 and TRBJ2-3; the D gene is possibly TRBD1 (6 bases). Germline CDR1 reads MDHEN; CDR2 reads SYDVKM. Trimming cost V 3 bases and J 6 bases, with 13 bases left between them. The CDR3 extends over 14 amino acids. CDR3 DNA: TGTGCCAGCAGTTTCCAGGGGCGGATCGATACGCAGTATTTT. Translating gives CASSFQGRIDTQYF.

With regard to this clonotype: Compared with germline, one end of the junction differs, possibly owing to a read error. This chain links TRBV28 with TRBJ1-3; D gene unclear. Germline CDR1 and CDR2: MDHEN and SYDVKM. The CDR3 runs 15 residues. The CDR3 region has the DNA TGTGCCAGCAGTTTATCCAAGGTTTTTGCGGAGCCGATCCAGTTT. It yields the protein CASSLSKVFAEPIQF.

The chain uses TRBV5-1 and TRBJ1-1, with D possibly TRBD1 on 6 matching bases. The germline V and J ends were trimmed by 3 bases and 0 bases, with 12 bases remaining between them. Germline CDR1 and CDR2: SGHRS and YFSETQ. The CDR3 sequence is 15 residues long. CDR3 residues: CASSWGATLNTEAFF. CDR3 sequence (DNA): TGCGCCAGCAGCTGGGGGGCAACGTTGAACACTGAAGCTTTCTTT.

This chain joins TRBV7-8 and TRBJ2-1; 10 bases match TRBD2. V gave up 6 bases and J gave up 6 bases; unmatched junction bases: 8. Per germline, CDR1 SGHVS and CDR2 FQNEAQ. This CDR3 comprises 15 residues. In DNA, the CDR3 is TGTGCCAGCAGACTTCTAGCGGGGGCCTCCAATGAGCAGTTCTTC. This encodes CASRLLAGASNEQFF.

This clonotype was recorded many times. This CDR3 is CASSSRDREAGELFF. The CDR3 DNA is TGCGCCAGCAGCTCCCGGGACAGGGAGGCCGGGGAGCTGTTTTTT. This chain connects TRBV5-1 to TRBJ2-2; 9 nucleotides line up with TRBD1. Losses at the gene ends were 3 bases for V and 6 bases for J; bases not matched to a gene: 6. Per the germline V gene, CDR1 is SGHRS and CDR2 is YFSETQ. This CDR3 is built from 15 residues.

This clonotype was seen only a few times. The chain carries TRBV7-9 and TRBJ2-7, with D maybe TRBD1 (5 bases). Trimming took off 1 base at V and 5 bases at J, with 12 bases between the two ends. CDR1 is SEHNR and CDR2 is FQNEAQ in the germline V gene (reference sequence). There are 14 residues in the CDR3. The CDR3 region has the DNA TGTGCCAGCAGCTTAGGGGGCAGGGCCCACGAGCAGTACTTC. This gives the protein CASSLGGRAHEQYF.

J is TRBJ1-4 and V is TRBV5-1; perhaps TRBD1 as D (6 bases). Trimming removed 0 bases from V and 2 bases from J, with 8 bases in between. Germline loops: CDR1 SGHRS, CDR2 YFSETQ. This CDR3 region has 15 residues. Here the CDR3 DNA reads TGCGCCAGCAGCTTGGTACAGGGTACTAATGAAAAACTGTTTTTT. It translates to CASSLVQGTNEKLFF. Supplemented by reference TRBV5-1 and TRBJ1-4, the full variable domain reads KAGVTQTPRYLIKTRGQQVTLSCSPISGHRSVSWYQQTPGQGLQFLFEYFSETQRNKGNFPGRFSGRQFSNSRSEMNVSTLELGDSALYLCASSLVQGTNEKLFFGSGTQLSVL.

This clonotype occurred a few times. CDR3 sequence: CASSLTTGALGYTF. The CDR3 bases are TGTGCCAGCAGTCTAACGACAGGGGCGCTGGGCTACACCTTC. The chain couples TRBV12-3 or TRBV12-4 to TRBJ1-2; 8 nucleotides match TRBD1. The CDR3 extends over 14 amino acids. Unmatched junction bases numbered 10, after V lost 5 bases and J lost 8 bases.

This clonotype was counted at least ten times. The chain joins TRBV6-5 to TRBJ2-5; maybe TRBD2 (6 bases). Trimming pared 2 bases from V and 2 bases from J, leaving 9 bases between. Looked up from germline, CDR1 is MNHEY and CDR2 is SVGAGI. The CDR3 loop spans 14 amino acids. For the CDR3, the DNA is TGTGCCAGCAGTTACGTCCGGGGGCAAGAGACCCAGTACTTC. It yields the protein CASSYVRGQETQYF.

This clonotype was observed a few times. V and J are TRBV20-1 and TRBJ2-7; D is uncertain. The CDR3 has 14 amino acids. Deletions cut 0 bases from V and 3 bases from J, with 12 bases between. CDR1 and CDR2 from the germline V gene are DFQATT and SNEGSKA (reference sequence). The chain's CDR3 is CSAREGPSFYEQYF. As DNA, the CDR3 is TGCAGTGCTAGAGAAGGGCCTAGTTTCTACGAGCAGTACTTC.

V and J are TRBV27 and TRBJ2-7, with no clear D. The V gene lost 4 bases and the J gene lost 0 bases, with 13 bases spanning the gap. Per the germline V gene, CDR1 is MNHEY and CDR2 is SMNVEV (reference sequence). CDR3 length: 15 residues. In DNA form, the CDR3 reads TGTGCCAGCAGTTCCCTGTCCGGAAACTCCTACGAGCAGTACTTC. This sequence encodes CASSSLSGNSYEQYF.

The chain recombines TRBV6-1 with TRBJ1-1; D gene uncertain. The germline V gene encodes CDR1 MNHNS and CDR2 SASEGT. V lost 1 base, J lost 0 bases, and 6 bases lay in between. There are 14 residues in the CDR3. CDR3 residues: CASSEVGLNTEAFF. Written as DNA, the CDR3 is TGTGCCAGCAGTGAAGTGGGCCTGAACACTGAAGCTTTCTTT.

This rearrangement joins TRBV28 to TRBJ2-7; D remains ambiguous. This CDR3 contains 12 residues. V was pared by 4 bases and J by 9 bases, with 13 bases between. Germline CDR1 MDHEN, CDR2 SYDVKM. In nucleotides, the CDR3 is TGTGCCAGCAGTTCAGCCCACCCGGGGCAGTACTTC. As protein: CASSSAHPGQYF.